Presented here are 27 T cell receptor beta chains from one specimen sequenced in a study of OX40 agonist ivuxolimab in advanced cancers. Using immunoSEQ multiplex PCR, the repertoire was profiled, and TCRdb retains in-frame clones only, with some absent. The data contain approximately 90,000 clones, about 90% of them singletons. Sequences were derived from CD4+ or CD8+ T cells sorted from blood, sampled in a trial of the OX40 agonist ivuxolimab. These receptors were taken from an adult with an advanced solid tumor such as melanoma, head and neck, liver or kidney cancer.

This chain links TRBV5-1 with TRBJ2-3, with 7 bases aligning to TRBD2. The CDR3 contains 14 residues. V shed 0 bases and J 5 bases; nucleotides not matched to a gene: 3. CDR1 and CDR2 (germline): SGHRS, YFSETQ. CDR3 amino acids: CASSLGLAVDTQYF. The CDR3 coding sequence is TGCGCCAGCAGCTTGGGGCTAGCGGTAGATACGCAGTATTTT. Complete variable domain (other parts from reference TRBV5-1 and TRBJ2-3): KAGVTQTPRYLIKTRGQQVTLSCSPISGHRSVSWYQQTPGQGLQFLFEYFSETQRNKGNFPGRFSGRQFSNSRSEMNVSTLELGDSALYLCASSLGLAVDTQYFGPGTRLTVL.

This clone came up once. This chain connects TRBV10-3 to TRBJ2-3, with a tentative D call TRBD2 (5 bases). This CDR3 comprises 15 residues. Germline V gives CDR1 ENHRY, CDR2 SYGVKD. V lost 2 bases to trimming and J lost 3 bases, with 12 bases between them. In DNA, the CDR3 is TGTGCCATCAGTGAGAGGAGGTTGGGGACAGATACGCAGTATTTT. Amino acids: CAISERRLGTDTQYF.

The V gene is TRBV21-1, the J gene TRBJ1-1. TRBV21-1 is recorded as a pseudogene. This CDR3 is 12 amino acids long. In DNA, the CDR3 is TGTGCCAGCCCATTATTGGTCTCTGAAGCTTTCTTT. The encoded protein is CASPLLVSEAFF.

The chain carries TRBV12-2 and TRBJ2-1; the DNA was not used to check the table's D call, TRBD2. TRBV12-2 is a pseudogene segment. The CDR3 runs to 17 residues. The CDR3 here is CASPFPPEVLCYNEQFF. CDR3 DNA sequence: TGTGCAAGTCCTTTCCCCCCCGAGGTCCTTTGTTACAATGAGCAGTTCTTC.

The chain links TRBV7-3 to TRBJ2-3; D unresolved. Between the trimmed V and J ends, which lost 4 bases and 3 bases, there was a span of 8 bases. This CDR3 has 13 residues. Germline assignment: CDR1 SGHTA and CDR2 FQGTGA. The CDR3 loop reads CASSSPLTDTQYF. CDR3 coding DNA: TGTGCCAGCAGCTCTCCCTTGACAGATACGCAGTATTTT.

The chain carries TRBV30 and TRBJ1-5, with D tentatively TRBD1 (6 bases). This CDR3 has 15 residues. V was pared by 2 bases and J by 2 bases, with 13 bases between. From germline, CDR1 is GTSNPN and CDR2 SVGIG (reference sequence). The chain's CDR3 is CAWSLSRGGNQPQHF. Written as DNA, the CDR3 is TGTGCCTGGAGTCTCTCCAGGGGAGGCAATCAGCCCCAGCATTTT.

There are a few counts of this clone. The V call is TRBV9, the J call TRBJ1-2, with 8 bases identical to TRBD1. This CDR3 contains 15 residues. CDR1 is SGDLS and CDR2 is YYNGEE in the germline V gene. Losses at the gene ends were 1 base for V and 6 bases for J; bases not matched to a gene: 8. CDR3 coding DNA: TGTGCCAGCAGCGTACAGGGGGCCGTTGTCAATGGCTACACCTTC. Its protein is CASSVQGAVVNGYTF.

The chain has TRBV5-1 and TRBJ2-7; possibly TRBD1 for D (6 bases). The germline V gene encodes CDR1 SGHRS and CDR2 YFSETQ. This CDR3 comprises 15 residues. The V end was cut by 5 bases, the J end by 5 bases, with 20 bases between. In nucleotides, the CDR3 is TGCGCCAGCAGGTCCTTGTCGGTGGGGGCTAACGAGCAGTACTTC. Encoded protein: CASRSLSVGANEQYF.

CDR3 in DNA: TGTGCCAGCAGTGAAGGGGCGTCAGGCACAGATACGCAGTATTTT. Protein sequence: CASSEGASGTDTQYF. J is TRBJ2-3 and V is TRBV6-1; no definite D call. Deletions cut 1 base from V and 1 base from J, with 9 bases between. CDR3 length: 15 residues. Germline CDR1 is MNHNS and CDR2 is SASEGT.

The chain employs TRBV7-2 and TRBJ2-7; D could derive from TRBD1 or TRBD2 (7 bases each). Germline CDR1 and CDR2: SGHTA and FQGNSA. Trimming removed 3 bases at V and 1 base at J, with 13 bases between. This CDR3 comprises 15 residues. CDR3 residues: CASSFGQGGSYEQYF. The CDR3 DNA follows: TGTGCCAGCAGCTTTGGGCAGGGGGGGTCCTACGAGCAGTACTTC.

The genes are TRBV7-2 and TRBJ2-1; D is tentatively TRBD1 or TRBD2 (5 bases each). The length of the CDR3 is 17 residues. Looked up from germline, CDR1 is SGHTA and CDR2 is FQGNSA. Trimming shortened V by 2 bases and J by 10 bases, and 24 bases separated the two germline ends. CDR3 amino acids: CASSLNSWQQVSEEQFF. The CDR3 bases are TGTGCCAGCAGCTTAAATTCCTGGCAACAGGTTAGCGAGGAGCAGTTCTTC.

This rearrangement joins TRBV5-1 to TRBJ2-1; 7 nucleotides agree with TRBD2. The CDR3 runs to 15 residues. Germline V gene lookup returns CDR1 SGHRS and CDR2 YFSETQ. The trim removed 1 base at V and 5 bases at J, leaving 6 bases unmatched. The CDR3 nucleotides are TGCGCCAGCAGCTTGAGGGCTAGCGGAGACAATGAGCAGTTCTTC. Translation gives CASSLRASGDNEQFF.

This chain connects TRBV30 to TRBJ1-1; D is uncertain. The CDR3 runs to 13 residues. Germline V gene data show CDR1 as GTSNPN and CDR2 as SVGIG (reference sequence). Trimming removed 1 base at V and 1 base at J, with 7 bases between. In DNA, the CDR3 is TGTGCCTGGAGTGAACAGACGAACACTGAAGCTTTCTTT. It translates to CAWSEQTNTEAFF.

The chain has TRBV11-2 and TRBJ1-4; D is uncertain. The germline V and J ends were trimmed by 2 bases and 4 bases, with 11 bases remaining between them. Germline CDR1 is SGHAT and CDR2 is FQNNGV. This CDR3 comprises 15 residues. The CDR3 protein is CASSLQRSSNEKLFF. DNA for the CDR3: TGTGCCAGCAGCTTACAACGGTCGAGTAATGAAAAACTGTTTTTT.

This chain uses TRBV27 with TRBJ1-2; 9 bases are shared with TRBD1. This CDR3 region has 13 residues. J lost 9 bases, V lost 6 bases, and 8 bases had no gene match. Germline V gene sequence: CDR1 MNHEY, CDR2 SMNVEV (reference sequence). In DNA form, the CDR3 reads TGTGCCAGCAGGGGACAGGGTGAATTTAGCTACACCTTC. Encoded protein: CASRGQGEFSYTF.

The gene calls are TRBV28 and TRBJ2-3; D unresolved. This CDR3 region has 14 residues. Germline-derived CDR1 and CDR2 are MDHEN and SYDVKM. Trimming removed 1 base from V and 8 bases from J, with 13 bases in between. CDR3 loop: CASSLSTPGITQYF. DNA for the CDR3: TGTGCCAGCAGTTTATCGACACCAGGTATTACGCAGTATTTT.

The V call is TRBV5-1, the J call TRBJ2-1; D gene ambiguous. CDR3 length: 15 residues. Trimming took 2 bases from V and 1 from J, leaving 10 bases between them. Germline CDR1 and CDR2: SGHRS and YFSETQ. CDR3 region: CASSLGQVSYNEQFF. CDR3 bases: TGCGCCAGCAGCTTAGGGCAGGTTTCCTACAATGAGCAGTTCTTC.

This clone appeared a few times. The CDR3 DNA follows: TGTGCCAGCAGCTTGGTTAGCGGGAGGGCCGTTAGGACCGGGGAGCTGTTTTTT. As protein: CASSLVSGRAVRTGELFF. The rearrangement uses TRBV7-9 and TRBJ2-2, with 11 bases aligning to TRBD2. The CDR3 is 18 amino acids. Germline values: CDR1 SEHNR, CDR2 FQNEAQ (reference sequence). The V and J ends lost 3 bases and 5 bases, in that order; junction bases with no gene match: 11.

This clone showed up just a few times. V and J are TRBV4-1 and TRBJ1-1; TRBD1 might be the D (5 bases). Germline V gene data show CDR1 as MGHRA and CDR2 as YSYEKL. With 2 bases removed from V and 5 bases from J, the gap between germline ends came to 9 bases. This CDR3 is built from 13 residues. In DNA, the CDR3 is TGCGCCAGCAGCCAACCAGGGCGTACTGAAGCTTTCTTT. Protein product: CASSQPGRTEAFF.

V is TRBV11-3 and J is TRBJ1-4, with D possibly being TRBD1 (6 bases). V was cut by 5 bases and J by 8 bases, with 15 bases left in between. CDR1 is SGHNT, CDR2 YENEEA, per germline. This CDR3 has 14 residues. CDR3 in amino acids: CASSRGGLQEKLFF. DNA for the CDR3: TGTGCCAGCAGCCGAGGGGGGCTACAAGAAAAACTGTTTTTT. Drawing the rest from reference TRBV11-3 and TRBJ1-4, the complete variable domain is EAGVVQSPRYKIIEKKQPVAFWCNPISGHNTLYWYLQNLGQGPELLIRYENEEAVDDSQLPKDRFSAERLKGVDSTLKIQPAELGDSAVYLCASSRGGLQEKLFFGSGTQLSVL.

The rearrangement joins TRBV13 to TRBJ2-3; D possibly uses TRBD1 or TRBD2 (5 bases each). CDR3 size: 14 residues. Per germline, CDR1 PRHDT and CDR2 FYEKMQ (reference sequence). V was shortened by 5 bases and J by 4 bases, with 13 bases between the two germline ends. The DNA of the CDR3 is TGTGCCAGCAGCCCCGGGGCCGCGGCAGATACGCAGTATTTT. Amino acid sequence: CASSPGAAADTQYF.

The chain is built from TRBV5-1 and TRBJ2-2; D is tentatively TRBD1 or TRBD2 (5 bases each). With 2 bases removed from V and 6 bases from J, the gap between germline ends came to 11 bases. Germline V gene lookup returns CDR1 SGHRS and CDR2 YFSETQ. CDR3 length: 14 residues. The CDR3 is CASSLMGVAGELFF. CDR3 in DNA: TGCGCCAGCAGCTTAATGGGGGTCGCCGGGGAGCTGTTTTTT. Combining the CDR3 with reference TRBV5-1 and TRBJ2-2 gives the whole variable domain KAGVTQTPRYLIKTRGQQVTLSCSPISGHRSVSWYQQTPGQGLQFLFEYFSETQRNKGNFPGRFSGRQFSNSRSEMNVSTLELGDSALYLCASSLMGVAGELFFGEGSRLTVL.

The chain is built from TRBV28 and TRBJ2-2, with 12 bases fitting TRBD2. The ends lost 4 bases at V and 8 bases at J; junction bases unmatched: 5. This CDR3 is 15 amino acids long. Per germline, CDR1 MDHEN and CDR2 SYDVKM. The chain's CDR3 is CASSSGLAGRGELFF. The CDR3 DNA is TGTGCCAGCAGTTCCGGACTAGCGGGGAGAGGGGAGCTGTTTTTT.

V is TRBV5-1 and J is TRBJ2-5; D may be TRBD1 (5 bases). Between the trimmed V and J ends, which lost 3 bases and 1 base, there was a span of 16 bases. The CDR3 covers 16 residues. Per the germline V gene, CDR1 is SGHRS and CDR2 is YFSETQ. CDR3 bases: TGCGCCAGCAGCTCTGCCCCCCGGACACCCCAAGAGACCCAGTACTTC. This encodes CASSSAPRTPQETQYF.

The chain uses TRBV6-6 and TRBJ1-5; D gene unclear. The CDR3 sequence is 15 residues long. With 0 bases removed from V and 2 bases from J, the gap between germline ends came to 8 bases. Germline V lookup: CDR1 MNHNY, CDR2 SVGAGI (reference sequence). The CDR3 reads CASSYSNVGNQPQHF. The CDR3 bases are TGTGCCAGCAGTTACTCGAATGTTGGCAATCAGCCCCAGCATTTT.

This clone showed up just once. The chain joins TRBV5-4 to TRBJ2-5, with D tentatively TRBD2 (6 bases). Trimming took off 2 bases at V and 2 bases at J, with 13 bases between the two ends. Germline V gene sequence: CDR1 SGHNT, CDR2 YYREEE (reference sequence). The CDR3 extends over 15 amino acids. CDR3 coding DNA: TGTGCCAGCAGCTTCAGCCCAGGACTACAAGAGACCCAGTACTTC. Translating gives CASSFSPGLQETQYF.

The genes are TRBV5-4 and TRBJ1-4; TRBD1 agrees at 8 bases. Trimming at V came to 4 bases and at J to 6 bases, leaving 2 bases not matched to a gene. The CDR3 has 13 amino acids. Germline CDR1 is SGHNT and CDR2 is YYREEE (reference sequence). The CDR3 sequence: CASSQDRDEKLFF. The CDR3 bases are TGTGCCAGCAGCCAGGACAGGGATGAAAAACTGTTTTTT.